Presented here are 28 T cell receptor beta chains from one specimen sequenced in a study of blood T cell repertoires in COVID-19. The protocol was immunoSEQ multiplex PCR, while the TCRdb copy is restricted to in-frame clones and leaves out a portion. Of about 360,000 clones listed, around four fifths were seen once; the top ten hold approximately 3.1%. The source material was peripheral blood. The source is a man in his thirties or forties with active or convalescent COVID-19.

The chain uses TRBV28 and TRBJ2-3, with 7 bases that match TRBD2. V lost 2 bases and J lost 4; bases outside the gene matches: 3. Germline CDR1 and CDR2: MDHEN and SYDVKM. The CDR3 totals 14 residues. CDR3 loop: CASSLGRESDTQYF. The CDR3 region has the DNA TGTGCCAGCAGTTTAGGGCGGGAGTCAGATACGCAGTATTTT.

The V call is TRBV2, the J call TRBJ1-1; D is unclear. Trimming cost V 2 bases and J 5 bases, with 15 bases left between them. Per germline, CDR1 SNHLY and CDR2 FYNNEI. This CDR3 comprises 15 residues. CDR3 in DNA: TGTGCCAGCAGTGAATCCCATCCTGGGAGTACTGAAGCTTTCTTT. Residues: CASSESHPGSTEAFF.

The V gene is TRBV5-5, the J gene TRBJ1-5; D is possibly TRBD1 (5 bases). The CDR3 totals 16 residues. V was trimmed by 0 bases and J by 5 bases, leaving 15 bases between them. The germline V gene has CDR1 SGHKS and CDR2 YYEKEE (reference sequence). CDR3 in DNA: TGTGCCAGCAGCTTGGTAGTCAGGGCCTCCTATCAGCCCCAGCATTTT. This encodes CASSLVVRASYQPQHF.

The DNA for the CDR3 is TGTGCTAGTGGTCTGGACAGGGGCGGGGGAAACACCATATATTTT. It codes for CASGLDRGGGNTIYF. The chain links TRBV12-5 to TRBJ1-3; 9 bases line up with TRBD1. Germline-derived CDR1 and CDR2 are LGHNT and FRNRAP. The CDR3 consists of 15 residues. The junction had 6 bases not matched to a gene; V was cut back by 5 bases and J by 4 bases.

CDR3 in amino acids: CASSLAQGAMIGELFF. The CDR3, as DNA: TGTGCCAGCAGTTTGGCACAGGGGGCGATGATCGGGGAGCTGTTTTTT. The chain combines TRBV27 with TRBJ2-2; 9 nucleotides match TRBD1. J gave up 7 bases and V 3 bases, and 9 bases lay outside the gene matches. The CDR3 extends over 16 amino acids. Per the germline V gene, CDR1 is MNHEY and CDR2 is SMNVEV (reference sequence).

This clone was detected only a few times. The chain recombines TRBV6-5 with TRBJ1-1; 11 nucleotides agree with TRBD1. Trimming removed 5 bases from V and 5 bases from J; junction bases left unmatched: 7. The germline V gene encodes CDR1 MNHEY and CDR2 SVGAGI. The CDR3 loop spans 15 amino acids. In nucleotides, the CDR3 is TGTGCCAGCAGTCAGACCCGGGACAGGGGGACTGAAGCTTTCTTT. It encodes CASSQTRDRGTEAFF.

For this clone: The DNA is omitted, as the CDR3 cannot be located on it reliably, and the CDR3 follows TCRdb's listing. V is TRBV24-1 and J is TRBJ1-2; the D call of TRBD1 is as the table states it, not checked on the DNA. Germline values: CDR1 KGHDR, CDR2 SFDVKD. From its first to its last residue, the CDR3 has 13 amino acids. CDR3 sequence: CATSVPGGNGYTF.

V usage is TRBV11-2 and J usage is TRBJ2-7; D is unclear. The CDR3 has 12 amino acids. Germline values: CDR1 SGHAT, CDR2 FQNNGV. The V end was cut by 2 bases, the J end by 0 bases, with 2 bases between. The CDR3: CASSLLSYEQYF. CDR3 DNA: TGTGCCAGCAGCTTACTCTCCTACGAGCAGTACTTC.

This clone has just one count. The CDR3, as DNA: TGTGCCAGCAGCTTAACGGCGAGAGGGTTGATAAACCCGCAGTATTTT. This encodes CASSLTARGLINPQYF. The V gene is TRBV7-3, the J gene TRBJ2-3; possibly TRBD2 for D (5 bases). There are 16 residues in the CDR3. With 0 bases removed from V and 10 bases from J, the gap between germline ends came to 20 bases. Germline V gives CDR1 SGHTA, CDR2 FQGTGA.

The chain combines TRBV7-9 with TRBJ2-3, with 13 bases matching TRBD2. The germline V gene encodes CDR1 SEHNR and CDR2 FQNEAQ (reference sequence). There are 18 residues in the CDR3. J was trimmed by 6 bases and V by 1 base; bases with no gene match: 10. The CDR3 reads CASSLVALLAGGPDTQYF. As DNA, the CDR3 is TGTGCCAGCAGCTTAGTGGCCTTACTAGCGGGAGGGCCGGATACGCAGTATTTT.

The rearrangement links TRBV4-2 to TRBJ2-1; D is unclear. CDR3 length equals 14 residues. CDR1 and CDR2 from the germline V gene are LGHNA and YNFKEQ. Between the trimmed V and J ends, which lost 2 bases and 9 bases, there was a span of 14 bases. The chain's CDR3 is CASSQNDGLGEQFF. The CDR3 bases are TGTGCCAGCAGCCAAAACGACGGGTTAGGTGAGCAGTTCTTC.

The V call is TRBV6-5, the J call TRBJ1-4, with D possibly matching TRBD1 (6 bases). The V end was cut by 6 bases, the J end by 8 bases, with 7 bases between. Germline CDR1 reads MNHEY; CDR2 reads SVGAGI. The CDR3 length is 11 residues. CDR3 nucleotide sequence: TGTGCCAGCAGCGACAGGGAAAAACTGTTTTTT. Protein product: CASSDREKLFF.

The chain uses TRBV4-1 and TRBJ2-3; 7 nucleotides line up with TRBD1. This CDR3 has 16 residues. Germline loops: CDR1 MGHRA, CDR2 YSYEKL. The junction had 8 bases not matched to a gene; V was cut back by 3 bases and J by 2 bases. As DNA, the CDR3 is TGCGCCAGCAGCCATCGCGGACAGGACCTCACAGATACGCAGTATTTT. Translating it yields CASSHRGQDLTDTQYF.

CDR3 sequence reads: CASSLGRFGYGYTF. In DNA, the CDR3 is TGCGCCAGCAGCTTGGGCAGGTTCGGCTATGGCTACACCTTC. V is TRBV5-1 and J is TRBJ1-2, with unresolved D. The CDR3 sequence is 14 residues long. The V end lost 0 bases, the J end lost 4 bases, and 10 bases lay between the germline ends. Germline lookup yields CDR1 SGHRS and CDR2 YFSETQ.

The CDR3 is CASSQGTAYEQYF. Here the CDR3 DNA reads TGTGCCAGCAGCCAAGGGACAGCCTACGAGCAGTACTTC. The chain carries TRBV11-2 and TRBJ2-7, with 7 bases identical to TRBD1. The CDR3 has 13 residues. V dropped 5 bases and J dropped 2; count of bases not matched to a gene: 3. Germline lookup yields CDR1 SGHAT and CDR2 FQNNGV. Filled out from reference TRBV11-2 and TRBJ2-7, the complete variable domain reads EAGVAQSPRYKIIEKRQSVAFWCNPISGHATLYWYQQILGQGPKLLIQFQNNGVVDDSQLPKDRFSAERLKGVDSTLKIQPAKLEDSAVYLCASSQGTAYEQYFGPGTRLTVT.

V is TRBV15 and J is TRBJ1-5, with TRBD1 as a possible D gene (5 bases). The CDR3 runs 18 residues. The V end was cut by 5 bases, the J end by 7 bases, with 27 bases between. Germline CDR1 is LNHNV and CDR2 is YYDKDF (reference sequence). The CDR3 DNA sequence: TGTGCCACCAGCCTTGCTACCCATAGCGGGGCCGGTCGCCAGCCCCAGCATTTT. Translating it yields CATSLATHSGAGRQPQHF.

This clone has only one observation. The CDR3 DNA reads as TGTGCCAGCAGTTTGGGGCACGAGCAGTACTTC. Its protein is CASSLGHEQYF. The chain combines TRBV6-5 with TRBJ2-7; tentatively, D is TRBD1 (5 bases). The CDR3 spans 11 residues. Per germline, CDR1 MNHEY and CDR2 SVGAGI. Trimming removed 4 bases from V and 5 bases from J, with 6 bases in between.

This chain links TRBV4-1 with TRBJ2-7; weak D call: TRBD2 (5 bases). V lost 1 base to trimming and J lost 7 bases, with 17 bases between them. There are 15 residues in the CDR3. The germline CDR1 and CDR2 sequences are MGHRA and YSYEKL. CDR3 nucleotide sequence: TGCGCCAGCAGCCAAGGTGGCGGAGGTTTCTGGGAGCAGTACTTC. Encoded protein: CASSQGGGGFWEQYF.

The rearrangement uses TRBV7-2 and TRBJ1-2; the match to TRBD1 covers 8 bases. Germline CDR1 is SGHTA and CDR2 is FQGNSA. Trimming cost V 5 bases and J 8 bases; bases outside gene matches: 4. The CDR3 spans 12 residues. The CDR3 loop reads CASSKDRVGYTF. CDR3 nucleotides: TGTGCCAGCAGCAAGGACAGGGTCGGCTACACCTTC.

The chain is built from TRBV4-3 and TRBJ1-2; D gene ambiguous. Trimming stripped 3 bases from V and 1 base from J, with 12 bases between. CDR3 length: 15 amino acids. Germline V CDR1 and CDR2: LGHNA, YSLEER. CDR3 loop: CASSHEPGFNYGYTF. The CDR3 nucleotides read TGCGCCAGCAGCCATGAGCCGGGTTTTAACTATGGCTACACCTTC.

In regard to this clone: Other DNA sequences in the sample encode the same CDR3. The CDR3 loop reads CASRERGPYEQYF. Here the CDR3 DNA reads TGTGCCAGCAGAGAGCGGGGGCCCTACGAGCAGTACTTC. The chain links TRBV6-5 to TRBJ2-7; 8 bases are shared with TRBD2. The CDR3 contains 13 residues. Germline CDR1 reads MNHEY; CDR2 reads SVGAGI. The V gene end was trimmed by 6 bases and the J gene end by 2 bases; junction bases not matched to a gene: 3.

This chain uses TRBV6-2 or TRBV6-3 with TRBJ1-1; TRBD1 matches at 8 bases. The V segment lost 2 bases and the J segment 4 bases; nucleotides outside the gene matches: 12. Germline values: CDR1 MNHEY, CDR2 SVGEGT. This CDR3 contains 17 residues. The CDR3 DNA sequence: TGTGCCAGCAGTTACGCGGATTACAGGGGGGATCGCACTGAAGCTTTCTTT. Translated, it gives CASSYADYRGDRTEAFF.

This clone was seen more than once but under ten times. The J gene is TRBJ1-1, the V gene TRBV6-2 or TRBV6-3; 8 bases are shared with TRBD1. The trim removed 4 bases at V and 3 bases at J, leaving 4 bases unmatched. The CDR3 has 14 residues. CDR1 is MNHEY, CDR2 SVGEGT, per germline. The CDR3 DNA sequence: TGTGCCAGCAGTTCCAGGGGGCAAGACACTGAAGCTTTCTTT. Protein: CASSSRGQDTEAFF.

The J gene is TRBJ1-1, the V gene TRBV19; tentative D call: TRBD1 (6 bases). Germline V gene lookup returns CDR1 LNHDA and CDR2 SQIVND (reference sequence). This CDR3 spans 12 amino acids. V was cut by 5 bases and J by 6 bases, with 10 bases left in between. The CDR3 sequence is CASSSGQSEAFF. The CDR3 DNA reads as TGTGCCAGTAGTTCCGGACAGTCTGAAGCTTTCTTT.

J is TRBJ2-5 and V is TRBV30, with 8 bases that match TRBD2. V lost 3 bases to trimming and J lost 5 bases; unmatched junction nucleotides: 11. Germline V CDR1 and CDR2: GTSNPN, SVGIG (reference sequence). CDR3 length: 15 residues. The CDR3 sequence: CAWRPPGLVRETQYF. The CDR3 coding sequence is TGTGCCTGGAGGCCGCCGGGACTAGTCCGGGAGACCCAGTACTTC.

V and J are TRBV30 and TRBJ2-1; maybe TRBD2 (5 bases). V lost 2 bases and J lost 7, with 9 bases in between. The germline V gene encodes CDR1 GTSNPN and CDR2 SVGIG (reference sequence). CDR3 size: 12 residues. The CDR3 loop reads CAWSPRGNEQFF. The DNA for the CDR3 is TGTGCCTGGAGTCCCCGGGGTAATGAGCAGTTCTTC.

The J gene is TRBJ2-5, the V gene TRBV9; 7 bases fit TRBD2. The germline gives CDR1 SGDLS, CDR2 YYNGEE. The CDR3 totals 16 residues. The J segment lost 5 bases and the V segment lost 3 bases, leaving 13 bases of the junction unmatched. CDR3 bases: TGTGCCAGCAGCGCCACGGGGACTACCCGGTATGAGACCCAGTACTTC. Translation: CASSATGTTRYETQYF.

The chain has TRBV7-2 and TRBJ1-2; TRBD1 matches 9 bases. The CDR3 has 17 amino acids. In germline, CDR1 is SGHTA, CDR2 FQGNSA. With 5 bases clipped from V and 1 base from J, the junction kept 11 bases outside the gene matches. Written as DNA, the CDR3 is TGTGCCAGCAGCCGGAGCGGAGGACAGGGGTTTAACTATGGCTACACCTTC. Protein: CASSRSGGQGFNYGYTF.